This T cell receptor beta chain was identified in a study of neurological immune-mediated disorders. General study results and limits: No expanded-clone CDR3 amino acid sequence recurred across subjects, suggesting private TCR-beta repertoires.

CDR3 length equals 12 residues. The germline V gene encodes CDR1 MGHDK and CDR2 SYGVNS. Trimming removed 5 bases at V and 7 bases at J, with 11 bases between. This clonotype has at least ten counts. Antigen: not known. 5'RACE generated cDNA with 10-nucleotide random UMIs. MiXCR was run by TCRdb on the 5' RACE reads, yielding one entry per CDR3 protein. The sample includes 80,000 to 95,000 distinct CDR3 sequences, roughly 3.5% of them seen just once. The rearrangement links TRBV25-1 to TRBJ1-2; D unclear. The receptor was derived from a woman between 50 and 59 years old with multiple sclerosis. The source material was PBMCs. The CDR3 bases are TGTGCCAGCAGTACCCCGGGTGGTGGCTACACCTTC. Translation gives CASSTPGGGYTF.